This T cell receptor (beta chain) was documented in a study of shared clonotypes between healthy human individuals. This CDR3 contains 15 residues. CDR1 SGHRS and CDR2 YFSETQ come from the germline V gene. The ends were cut back, 6 bases at V and 1 base at J, with 16 bases in the middle. Naive CD8 cells lacked CD45RO, underwent positive selection for CCR7 and left out terminally differentiated effector memory CD45RA+ cells. The data were produced by immunoSEQ multiplex PCR, yet TCRdb's version contains in-frame clones alone and is incomplete. Seen here are around 2,000,000 clones, less than 95% observed once, and the top ten hold around 1.1%.

This TCR was sampled from a man between 18 and 35 years old in good health. This chain uses TRBV5-1 with TRBJ2-5, with D unclear. The sequenced sample was naive CD8+ T cells sorted from blood. In nucleotides, the CDR3 is TGCGCCAGCACCACTGGCCACCTGGCCCAAGAGACCCAGTACTTC. It codes for CASTTGHLAQETQYF.